This TCR beta chain was profiled in a study of multiple sclerosis patients with progressive multifocal leukoencephalopathy. Findings and limits, study-wide: Clones expanded at PML were already present before and during natalizumab.

Described time point: about 13 months of natalizumab therapy. Germline V gene lookup returns CDR1 SGHTA and CDR2 FQGNSA. Germline trimming cut 5 bases from V and 7 bases from J; bases unmatched to any gene: 11. This CDR3 region has 16 residues. Only in-frame clones appear in the TCRdb table, and some are missing; sequencing was by immunoSEQ multiplex PCR. The sample yields roughly 29,000 clones, roughly 90% seen once. Notes on this clone: The antigen remains unidentified.

This TCR came from a human donor with multiple sclerosis. This chain uses TRBV7-2 with TRBJ2-1, with 10 bases lining up with TRBD2. Sequenced material: PBMCs, taken from a patient treated with natalizumab. The CDR3 loop reads CASSPPGTSALNEQFF. The CDR3 DNA is TGTGCCAGCAGCCCTCCCGGGACTAGCGCTTTGAATGAGCAGTTCTTC.